At least ten counts were recorded for the clone carrying this T cell receptor (beta chain). Trimming pared 3 bases from V and 5 bases from J, leaving 17 bases between. The CDR3 spans 17 residues. MiXCR, applied by TCRdb to the RT-PCR reads, yields one record per CDR3 protein. This repertoire shows about 680,000 distinct CDR3 sequences, over 12% found once; its top ten account for 3.6%. The sequencing input was memory CD4+ T cells from blood. V usage is TRBV12-3 or TRBV12-4 and J usage is TRBJ1-6; D may be TRBD1 (6 bases). The TCR sequence derives from a female donor in good health, serving as a healthy control. CDR3 residues: CASSFSGTSDHNSPLHF. DNA of the CDR3: TGTGCCAGCAGTTTTTCCGGGACATCGGACCATAATTCACCCCTCCACTTT.